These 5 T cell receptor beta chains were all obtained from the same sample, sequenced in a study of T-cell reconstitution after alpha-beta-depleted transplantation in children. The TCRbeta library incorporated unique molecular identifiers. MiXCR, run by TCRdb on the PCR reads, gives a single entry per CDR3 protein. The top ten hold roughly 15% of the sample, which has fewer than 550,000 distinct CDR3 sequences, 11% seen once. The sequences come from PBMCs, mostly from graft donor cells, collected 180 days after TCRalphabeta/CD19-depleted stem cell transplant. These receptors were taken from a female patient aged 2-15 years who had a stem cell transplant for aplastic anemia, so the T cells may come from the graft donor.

The CDR3 bases are TGCAGCGTTGAAGATTCCTGCCGAGAGCAGTACTTC. Translation: CSVEDSCREQYF. The V call is TRBV29-1, the J call TRBJ2-7; no clear D. In germline, CDR1 is SQVTM, CDR2 ANQGSEA. Trimming pared 0 bases from V and 7 bases from J, leaving 10 bases between. The CDR3 length is 12 residues.

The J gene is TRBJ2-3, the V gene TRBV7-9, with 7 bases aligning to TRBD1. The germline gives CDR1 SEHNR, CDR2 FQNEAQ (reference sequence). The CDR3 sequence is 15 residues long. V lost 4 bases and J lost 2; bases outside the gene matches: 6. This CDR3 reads CASSSPGTDTDTQYF. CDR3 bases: TGTGCCAGCAGCTCGCCCGGGACAGACACAGATACGCAGTATTTT.

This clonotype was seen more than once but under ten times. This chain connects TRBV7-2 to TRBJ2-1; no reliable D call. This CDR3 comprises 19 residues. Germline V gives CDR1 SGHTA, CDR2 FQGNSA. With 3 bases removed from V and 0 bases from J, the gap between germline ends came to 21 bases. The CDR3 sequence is CASSFAQLFAIISYNEQFF. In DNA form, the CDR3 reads TGTGCCAGCAGCTTTGCCCAGCTTTTCGCTATAATCTCCTACAATGAGCAGTTCTTC.

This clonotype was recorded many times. The CDR3 nucleotides read TGCAGCGTTGAATCTAGCGGGAGGTCCACAGATACGCAGTATTTT. The encoded protein is CSVESSGRSTDTQYF. The chain links TRBV29-1 to TRBJ2-3, with TRBD2 matching 11 bases. The CDR3 totals 15 residues. CDR1 and CDR2 (germline): SQVTM, ANQGSEA. The V gene end was trimmed by 2 bases and the J gene end by 2 bases; junction bases not matched to a gene: 3.

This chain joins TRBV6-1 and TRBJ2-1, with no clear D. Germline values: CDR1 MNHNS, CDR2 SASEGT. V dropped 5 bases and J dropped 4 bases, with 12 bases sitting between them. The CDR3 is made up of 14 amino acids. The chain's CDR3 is CASSRTFGYNEQFF. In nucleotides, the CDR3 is TGTGCCAGCAGTCGCACCTTCGGGTACAATGAGCAGTTCTTC.